Below, 14 T cell receptor beta chains from the same sample are listed, as sequenced in a study of cytomegalovirus exposure and HLA in healthy donors. 60 Vbeta and 13 Jbeta primers were used in PCR. The assay was immunoSEQ multiplex PCR, and TCRdb's table has in-frame clones only and misses some. The sample consists of roughly 150,000 clones, approximately 84% of them appearing once. The specimen sequenced was PBMCs. These TCRs come from a man aged 30-40 years in good health and CMV-seronegative.

V and J are TRBV7-9 and TRBJ2-7; 7 bases match TRBD1. The J segment lost 2 bases and the V segment lost 4 bases, leaving 8 bases of the junction unmatched. CDR3 length: 15 amino acids. Germline CDR1 reads SEHNR; CDR2 reads FQNEAQ (reference sequence). The CDR3 coding sequence is TGTGCCAGCAGCTCGGATACCGACAGGGCCTACGAGCAGTACTTC. This gives the protein CASSSDTDRAYEQYF.

The CDR3 coding sequence is TGTGCCAGCAGCTTGGACAGGGGCTACTACGGCAATCAGCCCCAGCATTTT. Residues: CASSLDRGYYGNQPQHF. J is TRBJ1-5 and V is TRBV5-8; TRBD1 matches 7 bases. The CDR3 spans 17 residues. V gave up 0 bases and J gave up 2 bases; unmatched junction bases: 8. Germline lookup yields CDR1 SGHTS and CDR2 YDEGEE.

This chain connects TRBV9 to TRBJ2-4, with 10 bases fitting TRBD2. V shed 9 bases and J 0 bases; nucleotides not matched to a gene: 18. The germline V gene encodes CDR1 SGDLS and CDR2 YYNGEE. CDR3 length: 19 amino acids. CDR3 amino acids: CATPVPEGLASLAKNIQYF. In DNA, the CDR3 is TGTGCCACCCCCGTCCCGGAGGGACTAGCGAGCTTAGCCAAAAACATTCAGTACTTC.

The rearrangement uses TRBV4-3 and TRBJ1-2, with D possibly being TRBD1 (5 bases). Trimming stripped 0 bases from V and 4 bases from J, with 12 bases between. The germline V gene has CDR1 LGHNA and CDR2 YSLEER. The CDR3 contains 15 residues. The CDR3 DNA reads TGCGCCAGCAGCCAAGACCAGGGATTCGCCTATGGCTACACCTTC. Translating gives CASSQDQGFAYGYTF.

V gene TRBV2 combines with J gene TRBJ1-4, with a possible D match to TRBD1 (6 bases). The CDR3 consists of 14 residues. Trimming took 3 bases from V and 5 from J, leaving 10 bases between them. CDR1 is SNHLY, CDR2 FYNNEI, per germline. The CDR3 sequence is CASSEGTMNEKLFF. The CDR3 DNA sequence: TGTGCCAGCAGTGAGGGGACAATGAATGAAAAACTGTTTTTT.

This clone was observed a few times. This chain connects TRBV5-4 to TRBJ2-5; 9 bases agree with TRBD1. The germline V gene encodes CDR1 SGHNT and CDR2 YYREEE (reference sequence). CDR3 length: 15 residues. V shed 1 base and J 5 bases; nucleotides not matched to a gene: 6. CDR3 sequence: CASSLSTGGMETQYF. DNA of the CDR3: TGTGCCAGCAGCTTGTCGACAGGGGGTATGGAGACCCAGTACTTC.

V usage is TRBV4-1 and J usage is TRBJ1-4; 7 nucleotides align to TRBD1. V lost 10 bases to trimming and J lost 0 bases; unmatched junction nucleotides: 8. This CDR3 has 15 amino acids. Germline values: CDR1 MGHRA, CDR2 YSYEKL. The CDR3 DNA follows: TGCGCCACAGGGACAGCGATTGCAACTAATGAAAAACTGTTTTTT. It specifies CATGTAIATNEKLFF.

This clone occurred a few times. The gene calls are TRBV19 and TRBJ2-5; a weak D match, TRBD1 (5 bases). This CDR3 region has 16 residues. Germline loops: CDR1 LNHDA, CDR2 SQIVND (reference sequence). V lost 3 bases and J 1 base, leaving 15 bases between the germline ends. CDR3 amino acids: CASSMVRVRSQETQYF. CDR3 coding DNA: TGTGCCAGTAGTATGGTCAGGGTAAGATCCCAAGAGACCCAGTACTTC. The variable domain in full, completed from reference TRBV19 and TRBJ2-5, reads DGGITQSPKYLFRKEGQNVTLSCEQNLNHDAMYWYRQDPGQGLRLIYYSQIVNDFQKGDIAEGYSVSREKKESFPLTVTSAQKNPTAFYLCASSMVRVRSQETQYFGPGTRLLVL.

The chain joins TRBV5-5 to TRBJ2-3; D perhaps matches TRBD1 (5 bases). CDR3 length equals 14 residues. Trimming pared 2 bases from V and 2 bases from J, leaving 9 bases between. The germline V gene has CDR1 SGHKS and CDR2 YYEKEE (reference sequence). CDR3 region: CASSFLTATDTQYF. Here the CDR3 DNA reads TGTGCCAGCAGCTTTCTGACAGCCACAGATACGCAGTATTTT. The full variable domain, in which reference TRBV5-5 and TRBJ2-3 provide the parts outside the CDR3, is DAGVTQSPTHLIKTRGQQVTLRCSPISGHKSVSWYQQVLGQGPQFIFQYYEKEERGRGNFPDRFSARQFPNYSSELNVNALLLGDSALYLCASSFLTATDTQYFGPGTRLTVL.

This sequence joins TRBV14 and TRBJ1-3; no firm D call. Between the trimmed V and J ends, which lost 5 bases and 0 bases, there was a span of 14 bases. The CDR3 is made up of 16 amino acids. In germline, CDR1 is SGHDN, CDR2 FVKESK. CDR3 sequence (DNA): TGTGCCAGCAGCTACAGAGCACCGAGCTCTGGAAACACCATATATTTT. It codes for CASSYRAPSSGNTIYF.

The chain uses TRBV19 and TRBJ1-5; D is unclear. Trimming took 3 bases from V and 0 from J, leaving 9 bases between them. This CDR3 is 15 amino acids long. Per germline, CDR1 LNHDA and CDR2 SQIVND (reference sequence). The CDR3 DNA is TGTGCCAGTAGTATTTTGTCAGTTAGCAATCAGCCCCAGCATTTT. It codes for CASSILSVSNQPQHF.

This clone was detected a few times. The sample holds other DNA sequences that translate to the same CDR3. J is TRBJ1-1 and V is TRBV14; TRBD1 agrees at 8 bases. This CDR3 contains 15 residues. The trim removed 4 bases at V and 2 bases at J, leaving 6 bases unmatched. Looked up from germline, CDR1 is SGHDN and CDR2 is FVKESK. Here the CDR3 reads CASSLRTGLNTEAFF. CDR3 bases: TGTGCCAGCAGCCTGAGGACAGGGCTAAACACTGAAGCTTTCTTT.

This CDR3 is CASSMTITGELFF. The DNA of the CDR3 is TGTGCCAGTAGTATGACTATCACCGGGGAGCTGTTTTTT. The chain is built from TRBV19 and TRBJ2-2, with TRBD2 as a possible D gene (5 bases). CDR3 length equals 13 residues. Per the germline V gene, CDR1 is LNHDA and CDR2 is SQIVND (reference sequence). V lost 3 bases to trimming and J lost 4 bases, with 6 bases between them.

V gene TRBV7-2 combines with J gene TRBJ2-3; 8 bases are shared with TRBD2. CDR1 SGHTA and CDR2 FQGNSA come from the germline V gene. The V and J ends lost 1 base and 4 bases, in that order; junction bases with no gene match: 7. The CDR3 runs to 16 residues. CDR3 sequence (DNA): TGTGCCAGCAGCTTAGGGGGGTTAGCGGGACCAGATACGCAGTATTTT. It yields the protein CASSLGGLAGPDTQYF.